This is a list of T cell receptor beta chains from one sample in a study of CD8+ T cells in alopecia areata. Sequencing was performed with immunoSEQ multiplex PCR; in TCRdb, only in-frame clones are kept and a portion is missing. The sample shows 150,000 to 200,000 clones, 50% to 70% of them seen only once. This sample comprised CD4+ T cells sorted from blood, obtained at week 0. The receptors stem from a human donor with alopecia areata. The conserved cysteine and the conserved F or W are not part of the CDR3 here.

TRBV6-5	TRBJ1-2	ASSYSQGAFYGYT
TRBV5-1	TRBJ1-5	ASSPDYSNQPQH
TRBV27	TRBJ1-5	ASSLSPWTDSNQPQH
TRBV11-2	TRBJ2-5	ASSVQTGRDRETQY
TRBV29-1	TRBJ2-7	SAGKRGFYEQY
TRBV7-9	TRBJ2-7	ASTRGNYEQY
TRBV6-5	TRBJ2-7	ASGRNEQY
TRBV5-1	TRBJ2-3	ASSLDARTDTQY
TRBV30	TRBJ1-4	AWSVSQGMGPGYDTEKLF
TRBV10-3	TRBJ1-5	AISPRQGFNQPQH
TRBV7-2	TRBJ2-7	ASSLEISYEQY
TRBV25-1	TRBJ1-5	ASSDGPQPQH
TRBV19	TRBJ2-1	ASRRDRSYNEQF
TRBV27	TRBJ1-6	ASSRAGQGDSPLH
TRBV29-1	TRBJ1-2	SVRDYGYT
TRBV2	TRBJ2-2	ASRSQVSTGELF
TRBV29-1	TRBJ2-4	SVAARPAKNIQY
TRBV19	TRBJ1-1	ASSLGQRNTEAF
TRBV7-9	TRBJ2-5	AIGETQY
TRBV4-1	TRBJ2-5	ASSQYGGAETQY
TRBV30	TRBJ1-5	AWSGRGLDQPQH